These 7 T cell receptor beta chains were sequenced from one sample in a study of control samples from healthy donors and cancer patients (dated by TCRdb to about 2020). Library prep was done by the immunoSEQ multiplex PCR assay. TCRdb stores this immuneACCESS table with in-frame sequences only. Part of the clones is absent; in the studies checked, under half of the shortfall reflects unresolved V genes, and no reason is known for the rest. For this sample the table gives about 120,000 clones, of which roughly nine tenths were detected only once. The ten largest make up under 2% of the sample. What was sequenced was blood. These receptors were taken from a young man in good health.

The rearrangement uses TRBV7-6 and TRBJ1-3; 9 nucleotides match TRBD1. V trimming: 5 bases; J trimming: 0 bases; junction bases outside the gene matches: 11. Germline V gene lookup returns CDR1 SGHVS and CDR2 FNYEAQ. This CDR3 contains 18 residues. The CDR3 protein is CASSRYSGTGRSGNTIYF. In DNA, the CDR3 is TGTGCCAGCAGCCGGTATTCCGGGACAGGGCGCTCTGGAAACACCATATATTTT.

The V and J genes are TRBV7-6 and TRBJ2-5; D could derive from TRBD1 or TRBD2 (5 bases each). In germline, CDR1 is SGHVS, CDR2 FNYEAQ. Trimming removed 1 base from V and 5 bases from J, with 11 bases in between. The CDR3 is made up of 14 amino acids. CDR3 in DNA: TGTGCCAGCAGCTTAGGGGGGTCCGAGGAGACCCAGTACTTC. Its protein product is CASSLGGSEETQYF.

V usage is TRBV6-5 and J usage is TRBJ2-7; D is uncertain. V lost 6 bases and J 3 bases, leaving 18 bases between the germline ends. The germline gives CDR1 MNHEY, CDR2 SVGAGI. The CDR3 extends over 15 amino acids. CDR3 amino acids: CASSPTSSNGYEQYF. The DNA for the CDR3 is TGTGCCAGCAGCCCGACGTCTAGTAATGGCTACGAGCAGTACTTC.

The rearrangement joins TRBV28 to TRBJ2-7; TRBD2 matches 9 bases. This CDR3 region has 14 residues. Germline CDR1 and CDR2: MDHEN and SYDVKM. With 2 bases clipped from V and 5 bases from J, the junction kept 4 bases outside the gene matches. CDR3 coding DNA: TGTGCCAGCAGTTTAGTAGCGGGAGTAAACGAGCAGTACTTC. Translating it yields CASSLVAGVNEQYF.

This chain connects TRBV5-1 to TRBJ2-5, with 10 bases identical to TRBD2. CDR1 is SGHRS and CDR2 is YFSETQ in the germline V gene. This CDR3 comprises 14 residues. The V segment lost 4 bases and the J segment 5 bases; nucleotides outside the gene matches: 5. CDR3 bases: TGCGCCAGCAGCCAGATTAGCGGGAGGGAGACCCAGTACTTC. This codes for CASSQISGRETQYF.

The chain employs TRBV2 and TRBJ2-1; perhaps D is TRBD1 or TRBD2 (5 bases each). The germline V and J ends were trimmed by 5 bases and 8 bases, with 19 bases remaining between them. Germline-derived CDR1 and CDR2 are SNHLY and FYNNEI. This CDR3 is 15 amino acids long. The CDR3 loop is CASSKPGSGIYEQFF. DNA of the CDR3: TGTGCCAGCAGTAAACCAGGGTCGGGAATCTATGAGCAGTTCTTC.

There are a few counts of this clone. The gene calls are TRBV19 and TRBJ2-3; 8 bases agree with TRBD1. After removal of 6 bases from V and 1 base from J, the junction contained 6 bases not matched to a gene. The CDR3 is made up of 15 amino acids. Germline lookup yields CDR1 LNHDA and CDR2 SQIVND (reference sequence). The DNA of the CDR3 is TGTGCCAGTAGCGGACAGGGTGGGGGCACAGATACGCAGTATTTT. Amino acid sequence: CASSGQGGGTDTQYF.